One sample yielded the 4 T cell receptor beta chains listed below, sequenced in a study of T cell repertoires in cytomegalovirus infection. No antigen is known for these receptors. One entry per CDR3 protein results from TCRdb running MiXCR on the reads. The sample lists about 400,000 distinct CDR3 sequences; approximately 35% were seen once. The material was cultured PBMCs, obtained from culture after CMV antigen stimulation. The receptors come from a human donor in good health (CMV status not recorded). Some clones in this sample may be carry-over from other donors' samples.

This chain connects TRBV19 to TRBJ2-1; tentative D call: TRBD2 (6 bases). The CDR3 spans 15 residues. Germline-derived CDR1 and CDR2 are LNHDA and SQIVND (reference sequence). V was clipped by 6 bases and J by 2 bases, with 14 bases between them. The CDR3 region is CASRYSGSPYNEQFF. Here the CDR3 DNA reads TGTGCCAGTAGGTATAGCGGTTCTCCCTACAATGAGCAGTTCTTC.

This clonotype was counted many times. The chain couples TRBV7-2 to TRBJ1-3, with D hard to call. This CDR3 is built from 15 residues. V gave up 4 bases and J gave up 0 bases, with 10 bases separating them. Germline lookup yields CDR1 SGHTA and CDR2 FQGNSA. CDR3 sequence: CASSSRPSSGNTIYF. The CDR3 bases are TGTGCCAGCAGCTCTCGTCCCAGCTCTGGAAACACCATATATTTT.

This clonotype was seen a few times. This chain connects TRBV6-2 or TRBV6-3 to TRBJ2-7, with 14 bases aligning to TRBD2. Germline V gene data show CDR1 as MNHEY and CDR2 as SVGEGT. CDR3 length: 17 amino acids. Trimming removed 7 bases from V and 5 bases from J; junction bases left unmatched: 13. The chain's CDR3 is CASTPPQGLAGENEQYF. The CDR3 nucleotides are TGTGCCAGCACCCCGCCCCAGGGACTAGCGGGAGAAAACGAGCAGTACTTC.

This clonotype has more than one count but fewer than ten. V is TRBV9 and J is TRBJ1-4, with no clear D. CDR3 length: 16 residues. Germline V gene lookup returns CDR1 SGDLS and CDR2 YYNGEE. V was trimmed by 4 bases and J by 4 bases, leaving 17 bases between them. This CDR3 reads CASSPGGVVVNEKLFF. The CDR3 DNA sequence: TGTGCCAGCAGCCCCGGCGGTGTGGTGGTTAATGAAAAACTGTTTTTT.